Below, 32 T cell receptor beta chains from the same sample are listed, as sequenced in a study of blood T cell repertoires in COVID-19. Repertoires were generated with immunoSEQ multiplex PCR, while TCRdb's copy carries only in-frame clones and drops some. The table includes fewer than 90,000 clones, around 88% detected once. Sequences were obtained from peripheral blood. These receptors were obtained from an elderly woman with active or convalescent COVID-19.

The chain joins TRBV6-2 or TRBV6-3 to TRBJ1-1; 9 positions agree with TRBD1. With 4 bases clipped from V and 2 bases from J, the junction kept 8 bases outside the gene matches. This CDR3 is 16 amino acids long. The germline CDR1 and CDR2 sequences are MNHEY and SVGEGT. CDR3 amino acids: CASSFTRTGVNTEAFF. In DNA form, the CDR3 reads TGTGCCAGCAGTTTCACCAGGACAGGGGTTAACACTGAAGCTTTCTTT.

This chain links TRBV24-1 with TRBJ1-4; perhaps TRBD1 as D (5 bases). Germline V gene sequence: CDR1 KGHDR, CDR2 SFDVKD. V lost 0 bases and J 6 bases, leaving 16 bases between the germline ends. The CDR3 totals 17 residues. The CDR3: CATSDLHPKGRDEKLFF. The DNA of the CDR3 is TGTGCCACCAGTGATTTGCACCCGAAGGGGAGGGATGAAAAACTGTTTTTT.

The chain employs TRBV7-2 and TRBJ2-2; D call uncertain. Germline assignment: CDR1 SGHTA and CDR2 FQGNSA. V was clipped by 1 base and J by 5 bases, with 5 bases between them. The CDR3 covers 13 residues. The CDR3 protein is CASSLDQTGELFF. CDR3 bases: TGTGCCAGCAGCTTAGATCAGACCGGGGAGCTGTTTTTT.

This clone appeared a few times. This rearrangement joins TRBV7-2 to TRBJ2-7; 11 bases fit TRBD2. V lost 5 bases to trimming and J lost 4 bases; unmatched junction nucleotides: 4. This CDR3 region has 14 residues. The V gene's germline CDR1 is SGHTA and CDR2 FQGNSA. DNA for the CDR3: TGTGCCAGCAGCCAGGGACTAGCGGCGTACGAGCAGTACTTC. This sequence encodes CASSQGLAAYEQYF.

The rearrangement joins TRBV7-2 to TRBJ1-3; 12 nucleotides agree with TRBD1. CDR1 and CDR2 from the germline V gene are SGHTA and FQGNSA. With 4 bases clipped from V and 5 bases from J, the junction kept 6 bases outside the gene matches. This CDR3 is built from 16 residues. The DNA of the CDR3 is TGTGCCAGCAGCTGGGGACAGGGGGCACTTAGAAACACCATATATTTT. This codes for CASSWGQGALRNTIYF. Based on the CDR3 plus reference TRBV7-2 and TRBJ1-3, the full variable domain is GAGVSQSPSNKVTEKGKDVELRCDPISGHTALYWYRQSLGQGLEFLIYFQGNSAPDKSGLPSDRFSAERTGGSVSTLTIQRTQQEDSAVYLCASSWGQGALRNTIYFGEGSWLTVV.

This chain joins TRBV5-1 and TRBJ1-4; D perhaps matches TRBD1 (6 bases). The germline V and J ends were trimmed by 7 bases and 3 bases, with 16 bases remaining between them. This CDR3 has 15 amino acids. The V gene's germline CDR1 is SGHRS and CDR2 YFSETQ. CDR3 sequence: CASAVRGGANEKLFF. CDR3 DNA: TGCGCCAGCGCCGTCCGAGGGGGAGCTAATGAAAAACTGTTTTTT.

The chain carries TRBV29-1 and TRBJ2-7; weak D call: TRBD2 (6 bases). The CDR3 contains 14 residues. V gave up 3 bases and J gave up 7 bases, with 19 bases separating them. CDR1 is SQVTM and CDR2 is ANQGSEA in the germline V gene. The CDR3 DNA reads TGCAGCGTTGAGGAGGGAACGAAACTAGGGGAGCAGTACTTC. It is translated as CSVEEGTKLGEQYF.

The V and J genes are TRBV5-1 and TRBJ2-1, with 11 bases fitting TRBD2. The trim removed 3 bases at V and 7 bases at J, leaving 3 bases unmatched. CDR3 length: 14 amino acids. CDR1 SGHRS and CDR2 YFSETQ come from the germline V gene. The CDR3 nucleotides are TGCGCCAGCAGCTCGGGACTAGCGGAAAATGAGCAGTTCTTC. It is translated as CASSSGLAENEQFF.

This clone was counted a few times. The V gene is TRBV15, the J gene TRBJ2-1; the D gene is possibly TRBD1 (5 bases). This CDR3 comprises 15 residues. With 0 bases removed from V and 8 bases from J, the gap between germline ends came to 14 bases. Germline V gene lookup returns CDR1 LNHNV and CDR2 YYDKDF (reference sequence). This CDR3 is CATSRDTSQGYEQFF. CDR3 DNA: TGTGCCACCAGCAGAGACACGAGTCAGGGTTATGAGCAGTTCTTC.

This chain uses TRBV27 with TRBJ1-6; 7 bases agree with TRBD1. With 4 bases clipped from V and 4 bases from J, the junction kept 4 bases outside the gene matches. The CDR3 sequence is 15 residues long. Germline lookup yields CDR1 MNHEY and CDR2 SMNVEV (reference sequence). Written as DNA, the CDR3 is TGTGCCAGCAGTTCTCCGGGACAGTATAATTCACCCCTCCACTTT. This encodes CASSSPGQYNSPLHF.

The rearrangement joins TRBV5-1 to TRBJ1-5; tentative D call: TRBD1 (5 bases). CDR1 is SGHRS, CDR2 YFSETQ, per germline. The CDR3 length is 14 residues. V lost 4 bases and J 1 base, leaving 9 bases between the germline ends. CDR3 DNA sequence: TGCGCCAGCAGCCCCGGGGGGAGCAATCAGCCCCAGCATTTT. Translated, it gives CASSPGGSNQPQHF.

The genes are TRBV6-4 and TRBJ1-2, with D possibly being TRBD1 (5 bases). The CDR3 length is 12 residues. Germline assignment: CDR1 MRHNA and CDR2 SNTAGT. Trimming took 2 bases from V and 6 from J, leaving 7 bases between them. This CDR3 reads CASSDPGNGYTF. CDR3 in DNA: TGTGCCAGCAGTGACCCAGGGAATGGCTACACCTTC.

The chain combines TRBV6-2 or TRBV6-3 with TRBJ1-1; D gene ambiguous. Germline CDR1 MNHEY, CDR2 SVGEGT. V was shortened by 1 base and J by 7 bases, with 10 bases between the two germline ends. The CDR3 sequence is 13 residues long. The CDR3 loop reads CASSYWGGGEAFF. CDR3 in DNA: TGTGCCAGCAGTTACTGGGGAGGAGGTGAAGCTTTCTTT.

This chain uses TRBV5-1 with TRBJ2-3; a possible D gene is TRBD2 (5 bases). CDR3 size: 15 residues. Germline V gene lookup returns CDR1 SGHRS and CDR2 YFSETQ. Trimming shortened V by 4 bases and J by 0 bases, and 12 bases separated the two germline ends. CDR3 in amino acids: CASSPQRASTDTQYF. The CDR3 coding sequence is TGCGCCAGCAGCCCGCAGAGGGCTAGCACAGATACGCAGTATTTT.

The rearrangement links TRBV12-5 to TRBJ2-1; 8 bases are shared with TRBD2. CDR3 length: 17 amino acids. The V and J ends lost 6 bases and 5 bases, in that order; junction bases with no gene match: 15. CDR1 and CDR2 (germline): LGHNT, FRNRAP. The CDR3 DNA follows: TGTGCTAGTGGGCCCCCCCCGACTAGCGCCGAGGACAATGAGCAGTTCTTC. It codes for CASGPPPTSAEDNEQFF.

The chain uses TRBV5-6 and TRBJ1-4, with a possible D match to TRBD1 (5 bases). Germline assignment: CDR1 SGHDT and CDR2 YYEEEE. V gave up 2 bases and J gave up 7 bases, with 15 bases separating them. The CDR3 runs to 15 residues. The CDR3 bases are TGTGCCAGCAGCTTCCGGGGTCCGGGGGGTGAAAAACTGTTTTTT. Its translation: CASSFRGPGGEKLFF.

The chain couples TRBV19 to TRBJ2-7; a possible D gene is TRBD1 (5 bases). CDR1 and CDR2 (germline): LNHDA, SQIVND (reference sequence). There are 14 residues in the CDR3. V was cut by 5 bases and J by 7 bases, with 18 bases left in between. The CDR3 DNA sequence: TGTGCCAGTAGTGAGCAGGGTTCTTTCTCGGAGCAGTACTTC. Amino acids: CASSEQGSFSEQYF. The whole variable domain, filled in from reference TRBV19 and TRBJ2-7, reads DGGITQSPKYLFRKEGQNVTLSCEQNLNHDAMYWYRQDPGQGLRLIYYSQIVNDFQKGDIAEGYSVSREKKESFPLTVTSAQKNPTAFYLCASSEQGSFSEQYFGPGTRLTVT.

The genes are TRBV6-6 and TRBJ1-1; TRBD1 is a possible D gene (6 bases). The CDR3 runs 15 residues. V was shortened by 6 bases and J by 0 bases, with 14 bases between the two germline ends. Germline loops: CDR1 MNHNY, CDR2 SVGAGI (reference sequence). The CDR3 DNA follows: TGTGCCAGCAGCCCGGTACAGGGTTTGAACACTGAAGCTTTCTTT. Protein sequence: CASSPVQGLNTEAFF.

The chain is built from TRBV7-9 and TRBJ2-5; D uncertain. V lost 5 bases to trimming and J lost 1 base, with 11 bases between them. The germline CDR1 and CDR2 sequences are SEHNR and FQNEAQ (reference sequence). The CDR3 covers 14 residues. The CDR3 DNA follows: TGTGCCAGCAGCCCACCCGTAGCCCAAGAGACCCAGTACTTC. This encodes CASSPPVAQETQYF.

The V call is TRBV2, the J call TRBJ2-2, with 7 positions matching TRBD2. V trimming: 8 bases; J trimming: 3 bases; junction bases outside the gene matches: 15. The CDR3 spans 17 residues. Germline V gives CDR1 SNHLY, CDR2 FYNNEI. CDR3 nucleotide sequence: TGTGCCAGCCGGCCAGAACGGGGACGGGAGGACACCGGGGAGCTGTTTTTT. Translated: CASRPERGREDTGELFF.

The chain recombines TRBV7-9 with TRBJ1-6, with 9 positions matching TRBD1. This CDR3 has 14 residues. Looked up from germline, CDR1 is SEHNR and CDR2 is FQNEAQ (reference sequence). J lost 16 bases, V lost 5 bases, and 12 bases had no gene match. This CDR3 reads CASSREGGQGRLHF. The CDR3 bases are TGTGCCAGCAGCCGGGAGGGGGGACAGGGTCGACTCCACTTT. Using reference TRBV7-9 and TRBJ1-6 for the parts outside the CDR3, the full variable domain is DTGVSQNPRHKITKRGQNVTFRCDPISEHNRLYWYRQTLGQGPEFLTYFQNEAQLEKSRLLSDRFSAERPKGSFSTLEIQRTEQGDSAMYLCASSREGGQGRLHFGNGTRLTVT.

The CDR3 is CASSPGQGIHEQYF. The DNA for the CDR3 is TGTGCCAGCAGTCCGGGACAGGGGATCCACGAGCAGTACTTC. The chain combines TRBV6-5 with TRBJ2-7, with TRBD1 matching 10 bases. The CDR3 is 14 amino acids. Germline V gene data show CDR1 as MNHEY and CDR2 as SVGAGI. J gave up 5 bases and V 5 bases, and 6 bases lay outside the gene matches.

The rearrangement links TRBV18 to TRBJ2-7; 9 bases map to TRBD2. The CDR3 is made up of 14 amino acids. The V and J ends lost 1 base and 4 bases, in that order; junction bases with no gene match: 2. CDR1 and CDR2 from the germline V gene are KGHSH and LQKENI. The CDR3 spells CASSPQGLAYEQYF. CDR3 in DNA: TGTGCCAGCTCACCACAGGGACTAGCATACGAGCAGTACTTC.

This clone was counted a single time. V and J are TRBV6-5 and TRBJ2-7; 9 nucleotides agree with TRBD1. The CDR3 covers 16 residues. The germline CDR1 and CDR2 sequences are MNHEY and SVGAGI. The J segment lost 1 base and the V segment lost 4 bases, leaving 8 bases of the junction unmatched. The CDR3 sequence: CASSSPAGTGSYEQYF. CDR3 bases: TGTGCCAGCAGTTCCCCCGCCGGGACAGGGTCCTACGAGCAGTACTTC.

The chain has TRBV19 and TRBJ1-1, with 9 bases that match TRBD1. V lost 4 bases to trimming and J lost 4 bases; unmatched junction nucleotides: 7. The CDR3 has 15 residues. The germline CDR1 and CDR2 sequences are LNHDA and SQIVND (reference sequence). DNA of the CDR3: TGTGCCAGTAGTACCCTGGGACAGGGAGGCACTGAAGCTTTCTTT. Its protein product is CASSTLGQGGTEAFF.

In its sample, this clone was seen once. The chain combines TRBV14 with TRBJ2-2; no reliable D call. V shed 3 bases and J shed 4 bases, with 12 bases lying between them. This CDR3 has 15 residues. From germline, CDR1 is SGHDN and CDR2 FVKESK. The CDR3 DNA reads TGTGCCAGCAGCCAGGTCGCGGCTAGCACCGGGGAGCTGTTTTTT. It codes for CASSQVAASTGELFF.

This clone was counted a single time. The chain employs TRBV27 and TRBJ1-2; TRBD1 matches 7 bases. The V gene's germline CDR1 is MNHEY and CDR2 SMNVEV (reference sequence). The CDR3 contains 12 residues. The trim removed 3 bases at V and 8 bases at J, leaving 3 bases unmatched. The CDR3 loop is CASSFLGGGYTF. CDR3 DNA sequence: TGTGCCAGCAGTTTTTTAGGGGGCGGCTACACCTTC.

The chain couples TRBV9 to TRBJ2-2; the D gene is possibly TRBD1 (5 bases). The V end lost 0 bases, the J end lost 4 bases, and 10 bases lay between the germline ends. CDR1 and CDR2 from the germline V gene are SGDLS and YYNGEE. The CDR3 is made up of 15 amino acids. In nucleotides, the CDR3 is TGTGCCAGCAGCGTAGGTCAGGGTGCCACCGGGGAGCTGTTTTTT. It is translated as CASSVGQGATGELFF.

The chain recombines TRBV5-1 with TRBJ2-5; 8 nucleotides align to TRBD2. J lost 5 bases, V lost 3 bases, and 3 bases had no gene match. This CDR3 has 13 amino acids. Germline CDR1 SGHRS, CDR2 YFSETQ. The CDR3 bases are TGCGCCAGCAGCTCCACGGGAGGGGAGACCCAGTACTTC. This sequence encodes CASSSTGGETQYF. The entire variable domain, with the rest obtained from reference TRBV5-1 and TRBJ2-5, is as follows: KAGVTQTPRYLIKTRGQQVTLSCSPISGHRSVSWYQQTPGQGLQFLFEYFSETQRNKGNFPGRFSGRQFSNSRSEMNVSTLELGDSALYLCASSSTGGETQYFGPGTRLLVL.

The rearrangement links TRBV19 to TRBJ2-1; possibly TRBD2 for D (6 bases). Germline CDR1 reads LNHDA; CDR2 reads SQIVND (reference sequence). The CDR3 covers 16 residues. V dropped 6 bases and J dropped 1 base, with 16 bases sitting between them. The CDR3 sequence: CASSMVAGRSYNEQFF. The CDR3 DNA reads as TGTGCCAGTAGCATGGTGGCGGGAAGGTCCTACAATGAGCAGTTCTTC.

The V call is TRBV5-1, the J call TRBJ1-4, with 7 bases lining up with TRBD1. This CDR3 region has 15 residues. After removal of 0 bases from V and 6 bases from J, the junction contained 5 bases not matched to a gene. Looked up from germline, CDR1 is SGHRS and CDR2 is YFSETQ. CDR3 protein: CASSLGGGADEKLFF. CDR3 DNA sequence: TGCGCCAGCAGCTTGGGAGGGGGCGCCGATGAAAAACTGTTTTTT.

The V gene is TRBV5-6, the J gene TRBJ2-7; D is possibly TRBD1 (6 bases). The CDR3 totals 17 residues. Germline CDR1 is SGHDT and CDR2 is YYEEEE. V dropped 0 bases and J dropped 3 bases, with 19 bases sitting between them. CDR3: CASSLGSWAGVGYEQYF. The CDR3 nucleotides are TGTGCCAGCAGCTTGGGATCGTGGGCAGGGGTAGGCTACGAGCAGTACTTC.